The present entry profiles one TCR beta chain with its context. Each patient came to thyroid surgery without any prior treatment (of any kind). TCRdb re-called the PCR reads with MiXCR. The table has tens of thousands of clones, around a third seen once. This specimen belongs to a study of metastatic and nonmetastatic thyroid tumors. Germline V gene data show CDR1 as SGHVS and CDR2 as FQNEAQ. The CDR3 has 15 amino acids. J was trimmed by 1 base and V by 3 bases; bases with no gene match: 4. The V and J genes are TRBV7-8 and TRBJ2-7, with 9 bases lining up with TRBD2. Sequenced sample: tumor tissue. The receptor comes from a female donor with papillary thyroid cancer or a benign thyroid nodule (not recorded which). Some clones in this sample may be carry-over from other donors' samples. CDR3 protein: CASSFSGSWSYEQYF. As DNA, the CDR3 is TGTGCCAGCAGCTTTAGCGGGAGTTGGTCCTACGAGCAGTACTTC.